Below, 20 T cell receptor beta chains from the same sample are listed, as sequenced in a study of blood T cells in healthy people across ages. A sample-barcoded 5' primer and a J-beta primer mix were used in a second PCR of roughly 7 to 11 cycles. From the 5' RACE reads, TCRdb called clonotypes with MiXCR, one entry per CDR3 protein. The data show 1.5 million to 2 million distinct CDR3 sequences, with roughly 52% seen just once and over 2% held by the top ten. The sample comprised blood. These receptors were collected from a middle-aged woman in good health.

V gene TRBV28 combines with J gene TRBJ1-4, with D possibly matching TRBD1 (5 bases). V was cut by 3 bases and J by 4 bases, with 12 bases left in between. The germline gives CDR1 MDHEN, CDR2 SYDVKM. The CDR3 covers 15 residues. The CDR3 nucleotides are TGTGCCAGCAGTTTCACGGGGCAGGGTAATGAAAAACTGTTTTTT. Residues: CASSFTGQGNEKLFF.

The V gene is TRBV29-1, the J gene TRBJ1-1, with D uncertain. From germline, CDR1 is SQVTM and CDR2 ANQGSEA. The CDR3 length is 10 residues. V lost 7 bases and J lost 1, with 4 bases in between. CDR3 protein: CSGQNTEAFF. In DNA form, the CDR3 reads TGCAGCGGTCAGAACACTGAAGCTTTCTTT.

The chain recombines TRBV6-2 or TRBV6-3 with TRBJ2-5, with 14 bases fitting TRBD2. Germline V gene data show CDR1 as MNHEY and CDR2 as SVGEGT. With 5 bases clipped from V and 11 bases from J, the junction kept 4 bases outside the gene matches. The CDR3 is 13 residues long. In DNA form, the CDR3 reads TGTGCCAGCAGTCCCGGGACTAGCGGGAGACAGTACTTC. Translation: CASSPGTSGRQYF.

This clonotype was seen ten or more times. The genes are TRBV13 and TRBJ2-7, with 9 positions matching TRBD1. The CDR3 loop spans 15 amino acids. V was clipped by 2 bases and J by 5 bases; unmatched bases: 7. Germline V lookup: CDR1 PRHDT, CDR2 FYEKMQ (reference sequence). The CDR3 nucleotides read TGTGCCAGCAGCTTACTGGGGACAGGGTCCCACGAGCAGTACTTC. This codes for CASSLLGTGSHEQYF.

With respect to this clonotype: The germline gene is not matched at one end of the junction; a read error may be the cause. The V call is TRBV27, the J call TRBJ1-1; tentatively, D is TRBD1 (6 bases). The V gene's germline CDR1 is MNHEY and CDR2 SMNVEV (reference sequence). The CDR3 runs 14 residues. DNA of the CDR3: TGTGCCAGCAGTGTATCGTCACAGGGAGCCGAAGCTTTCTTT. Translation: CASSVSSQGAEAFF.

The chain employs TRBV28 and TRBJ1-2, with TRBD1 identical over 11 bases. The germline gives CDR1 MDHEN, CDR2 SYDVKM. The ends lost 6 bases at V and 6 bases at J; junction bases unmatched: 6. This CDR3 is 14 amino acids long. CDR3 residues: CASRRTGGFHGYTF. The CDR3 region has the DNA TGTGCCAGCAGACGGACAGGGGGCTTTCATGGCTACACCTTC.

This clonotype was counted only a few times. This chain links TRBV4-1 with TRBJ2-1; no clear D gene. The CDR3 runs to 14 residues. V dropped 4 bases and J dropped 2 bases, with 9 bases sitting between them. The germline CDR1 and CDR2 sequences are MGHRA and YSYEKL. The CDR3 region is CASSRPLAYNEQFF. In DNA, the CDR3 is TGCGCCAGCAGCCGCCCATTGGCCTACAATGAGCAGTTCTTC.

V gene TRBV6-2 or TRBV6-3 combines with J gene TRBJ2-1, with D maybe TRBD2 (5 bases). The germline CDR1 and CDR2 sequences are MNHEY and SVGEGT. The CDR3 totals 14 residues. Between the trimmed V and J ends, which lost 10 bases and 4 bases, there was a span of 17 bases. The CDR3 coding sequence is TGTGCCACCTTAATAGAGGGTTTTTACAATGAGCAGTTCTTC. Its translation: CATLIEGFYNEQFF.

This rearrangement joins TRBV28 to TRBJ2-5; 10 bases are shared with TRBD1. J was trimmed by 5 bases and V by 5 bases; bases with no gene match: 17. CDR1 and CDR2 from the germline V gene are MDHEN and SYDVKM. CDR3 length equals 18 residues. The CDR3: CASSEVPGQGKSGETQYF. The CDR3 DNA reads as TGTGCCAGCAGTGAAGTTCCGGGACAGGGGAAATCGGGGGAGACCCAGTACTTC.

The rearrangement uses TRBV5-1 and TRBJ2-7; 12 bases line up with TRBD1. V shed 7 bases and J 4 bases; nucleotides not matched to a gene: 9. The CDR3 consists of 15 residues. CDR1 is SGHRS, CDR2 YFSETQ, per germline. DNA of the CDR3: TGCGCCAGCCGTACCGGGACAGGGGGCAATTACGAGCAGTACTTC. Translated: CASRTGTGGNYEQYF.

The V gene is TRBV25-1, the J gene TRBJ2-1; D may match TRBD1 or TRBD2 (5 bases each). The germline V gene has CDR1 MGHDK and CDR2 SYGVNS. This CDR3 has 13 amino acids. V dropped 4 bases and J dropped 13 bases, with 17 bases sitting between them. CDR3 sequence: CASSGTGQETQFF. The CDR3 bases are TGTGCCAGCAGTGGGACTGGACAAGAGACCCAGTTCTTC.

This clonotype was seen ten or more times. Written as DNA, the CDR3 is TGTGCCAGCAGCTTAGGGGGGTTCTACGAGCAGTACTTC. Translated: CASSLGGFYEQYF. The chain carries TRBV7-2 and TRBJ2-7; the D gene could be TRBD1 or TRBD2 (5 bases each). Deletions cut 1 base from V and 3 bases from J, with 7 bases between. Per the germline V gene, CDR1 is SGHTA and CDR2 is FQGNSA. This CDR3 is built from 13 residues.

The chain has TRBV3-1 and TRBJ2-5, with a weak D call TRBD1 (6 bases). The V end lost 5 bases, the J end lost 7 bases, and 17 bases lay between the germline ends. CDR3 size: 14 residues. Germline CDR1 and CDR2: LGHDT and YNNKEL (reference sequence). The CDR3 DNA reads TGTGCCAGCAGCACAACCAACAGGGATGGGACCCAGTACTTC. Its translation is CASSTTNRDGTQYF.

The J gene is TRBJ1-1, the V gene TRBV9; possibly TRBD1 for D (6 bases). Trimming took off 4 bases at V and 11 bases at J, with 12 bases between the two ends. This CDR3 comprises 11 residues. Germline assignment: CDR1 SGDLS and CDR2 YYNGEE. The DNA of the CDR3 is TGTGCCAGCAGCACAGGGACGCGCGCTTTCTTT. Residues: CASSTGTRAFF.

The chain combines TRBV6-6 with TRBJ2-3, with D perhaps matching TRBD2 (5 bases). Trimming left V 8 bases short and J 2 bases short, with 23 bases between. The CDR3 covers 17 residues. CDR1 is MNHNY, CDR2 SVGAGI, per germline (reference sequence). Here the CDR3 DNA reads TGTGCCAGCTCTCGGATTTCTAGCTTCAGGAACACAGATACGCAGTATTTT. This sequence encodes CASSRISSFRNTDTQYF.

The chain carries TRBV20-1 and TRBJ2-1; 9 nucleotides align to TRBD2. The CDR3 consists of 15 residues. CDR1 is DFQATT, CDR2 SNEGSKA, per germline (reference sequence). With V trimmed by 1 base and J by 3 bases, 4 bases remained unmatched. In nucleotides, the CDR3 is TGCAGTGCTAGAGCCGGTAGCGGGGGCTACAATGAGCAGTTCTTC. This encodes CSARAGSGGYNEQFF.

This clonotype was seen a few times. The rearrangement links TRBV4-1 to TRBJ2-1, with 8 positions matching TRBD1. Germline V gene data show CDR1 as MGHRA and CDR2 as YSYEKL. Trimming removed 4 bases from V and 5 bases from J; junction bases left unmatched: 7. The CDR3 contains 15 residues. The CDR3 is CASSPLTGVNNEQFF. The CDR3 DNA reads as TGCGCCAGCAGCCCCCTGACAGGGGTTAACAATGAGCAGTTCTTC.

The gene calls are TRBV11-2 and TRBJ2-5; weak D call: TRBD1 (6 bases). V was cut by 1 base and J by 1 base, with 13 bases left in between. Per the germline V gene, CDR1 is SGHAT and CDR2 is FQNNGV. This CDR3 comprises 16 residues. The CDR3 coding sequence is TGTGCCAGCAGCTTAGGCCAAACAGGGTTCCAAGAGACCCAGTACTTC. It yields the protein CASSLGQTGFQETQYF.

This rearrangement joins TRBV20-1 to TRBJ2-1; TRBD2 aligns across 9 bases. Germline CDR1 DFQATT, CDR2 SNEGSKA (reference sequence). The CDR3 length is 14 residues. J lost 4 bases, V lost 6 bases, and 7 bases had no gene match. The CDR3 bases are TGCAGTGCGGCGGCGGGGGGGGGGTACAATGAGCAGTTCTTC. It is translated as CSAAAGGGYNEQFF.

This clonotype was seen a handful of times. This chain uses TRBV7-3 with TRBJ2-1; D gene unclear. The J call may be mistaken, given a closer DNA end match to TRBJ2-7. The V gene's germline CDR1 is SGHTA and CDR2 FQGTGA. The CDR3 runs 14 residues. CDR3 in DNA: TGTGCCAGCAGCTTAACCTCAGGCGACAATGAGCAGTACTTC. This codes for CASSLTSGDNEQYF.